This T cell receptor (beta chain) came from a study of shared clonotypes between healthy human individuals. This CDR3 region has 16 residues. The germline V gene encodes CDR1 WSHSY and CDR2 SAAADI. V gave up 6 bases and J gave up 5 bases, with 20 bases separating them. The study drew all its donors from Caucasian adults living in Nashville, Tennessee. Profiling relied on immunoSEQ multiplex PCR, and the TCRdb table lists in-frame clones only, not all of them. The sample includes fewer than 600,000 clones, around three quarters of them seen just once. The TCR sequence derives from a woman aged 40 to 50 in good health. Some clones in this sample may be carry-over from other donors' samples. Sequencing input: PBMCs. The chain employs TRBV10-2 and TRBJ2-1; D unclear. The CDR3 nucleotides are TGCGCCAGCAGGCCCGACTTTACCCCGGCGAACAATGAGCAGTTCTTC. Translating it yields CASRPDFTPANNEQFF.